The source of this T cell receptor beta chain is a study of response to subunit inactivated influenza vaccine. This clonotype was counted only a few times. This CDR3 has 15 residues. Between the trimmed V and J ends, which lost 0 bases and 1 base, there was a span of 9 bases. Germline V CDR1 and CDR2: KGHSH, LQKENI. TCRdb recomputed calls from the RT-PCR reads with MiXCR, one row per CDR3 protein. The table includes 430,000 or so distinct CDR3 sequences, approximately 11% detected once. This rearrangement joins TRBV18 to TRBJ2-5, with D hard to call. The material was PBMCs from blood, obtained 45 days after vaccination. The sequence was obtained from a man aged 50 to 60 who received an inactivated influenza vaccine. As DNA, the CDR3 is TGTGCCAGCTCACCACCGATGCCGACCCAAGAGACCCAGTACTTC. This gives the protein CASSPPMPTQETQYF.